This is a list of T cell receptor beta chains from one sample in a study of CD8+CD57+ T cells in acquired aplastic anemia. TCRdb redid the calling of the reads with MiXCR, one entry per CDR3 protein. The sample consists of about 160,000 distinct CDR3 sequences, roughly 48% of them appearing once. Sequencing was performed on sorted CD4+, CD8+, or CD8+CD57+ T cells (not recorded which) from PBMCs. The receptors were gathered from a human donor with aplastic anemia. Each CDR3 is given with its conserved first and last residue.

TRBV15	TRBJ2-1	CATSREAGGPRNEQFF
TRBV15	TRBJ1-1	CATSRGAATLNAEAFF
TRBV7-8	TRBJ2-7	CASRRDVTQYF
TRBV18	TRBJ1-4	CASEGSEKLFF
TRBV30	TRBJ1-3	CAWNEERHTIYF
TRBV5-1	TRBJ2-1	CASSLLERSSYNEQSF
TRBV24-1	TRBJ2-3	CATSDVVADTQYF
TRBV5-1	TRBJ2-7	CASSLIAGGPGEQYF
TRBV12-5	TRBJ2-4	CASGPGLAGGLAKNIQYF
TRBV29-1	TRBJ2-1	CSVGSAGRYEFF
TRBV20-1	TRBJ2-2	CSATSGTSTGELFF
TRBV6-1	TRBJ2-7	CASRPAGTPSYEQYF
TRBV25-1	TRBJ1-2	CASSEYGGGAPRGYTF
TRBV30	TRBJ1-5	CAWSRRGQPQHF
TRBV30	TRBJ1-5	CAWSANRGINSGNQPQHF
TRBV6-1	TRBJ1-6	CATRTVDNSPLHF
TRBV9	TRBJ1-1	CASSSINTEAFF
TRBV6-4	TRBJ2-2	CASSDSLGLNTGELFF
TRBV7-2	TRBJ2-3	CASSFSGVWGGTQYF
TRBV30	TRBJ1-2	CAWSSGRGVYGYTF
TRBV29-1	TRBJ1-2	CSVDPFDGYTF
TRBV7-6	TRBJ2-3	CASSSPNGGTDTQYF
TRBV29-1	TRBJ1-1	CSVMGRNTEAFF
TRBV20-1	TRBJ2-6	CSAQNGAVSGANVLTF
TRBV20-1	TRBJ1-5	CSAPVGANQPQHF
TRBV30	TRBJ1-1	CAWRRTANTEAFF
TRBV7-9	TRBJ2-5	CASSLRGQAETQYF
TRBV2	TRBJ2-1	CASKSVGGYNEQFF
TRBV10-3	TRBJ1-1	CAISDGYTEAFF
TRBV6-1	TRBJ2-5	CASSELEPYSETQYF
TRBV15	TRBJ2-5	CATSRGIRAIRNVQETQYF
TRBV27	TRBJ1-1	CASSSLFGTEAFF
TRBV24-1	TRBJ1-1	CATSERGGSEAFF
TRBV2	TRBJ1-6	CASSEVPSPGSPLHF
TRBV6-5	TRBJ1-6	CASSYSAALNSPLHF
TRBV5-1	TRBJ2-7	CASSTETGARGEQYF
TRBV29-1	TRBJ1-1	CSASGTDYTEAFF
TRBV7-8	TRBJ1-2	CASSPLEGAGYTF
TRBV3-1	TRBJ1-1	CASSRDSGDAEAFF
TRBV24-1	TRBJ2-1	CATSDPKGEKGKEQFF
TRBV7-6	TRBJ1-4	CASSNRINEKLFF
TRBV14	TRBJ2-1	CASSQLAGDGRNNEQFF
TRBV7-9	TRBJ2-7	CASSQAEGVIYGQYF
TRBV28	TRBJ1-5	CASSLLPGQGYNQPQHF
TRBV29-1	TRBJ2-7	CSVEDTSGGAGGEQYF
TRBV6-1	TRBJ2-2	CASRGEFGNGELFF
TRBV20-1	TRBJ2-7	CSASGLMAGGFYEQYF
TRBV7-4	TRBJ2-3	CASSYSGLGGDTQYF
TRBV30	TRBJ2-7	CAWSAGSPGDEQYF
TRBV24-1	TRBJ1-2	CATSEGTSYGYTF
TRBV2	TRBJ2-1	CASSLGSTGRNEQFF
TRBV7-3	TRBJ1-1	CASSFQGVEAFF
TRBV7-9	TRBJ2-2	CASSLGRSDGELFF
TRBV19	TRBJ1-2	CASSIGQALNYGYTF
TRBV7-3	TRBJ1-1	CASSLVRSAEAFF
TRBV2	TRBJ1-2	CASSEAYYGYTF
TRBV11-2	TRBJ1-6	CASLTSTRVGASPLHF
TRBV24-1	TRBJ1-5	CATSDPGQPQHF
TRBV28	TRBJ2-7	CASSFLSPYEQYF